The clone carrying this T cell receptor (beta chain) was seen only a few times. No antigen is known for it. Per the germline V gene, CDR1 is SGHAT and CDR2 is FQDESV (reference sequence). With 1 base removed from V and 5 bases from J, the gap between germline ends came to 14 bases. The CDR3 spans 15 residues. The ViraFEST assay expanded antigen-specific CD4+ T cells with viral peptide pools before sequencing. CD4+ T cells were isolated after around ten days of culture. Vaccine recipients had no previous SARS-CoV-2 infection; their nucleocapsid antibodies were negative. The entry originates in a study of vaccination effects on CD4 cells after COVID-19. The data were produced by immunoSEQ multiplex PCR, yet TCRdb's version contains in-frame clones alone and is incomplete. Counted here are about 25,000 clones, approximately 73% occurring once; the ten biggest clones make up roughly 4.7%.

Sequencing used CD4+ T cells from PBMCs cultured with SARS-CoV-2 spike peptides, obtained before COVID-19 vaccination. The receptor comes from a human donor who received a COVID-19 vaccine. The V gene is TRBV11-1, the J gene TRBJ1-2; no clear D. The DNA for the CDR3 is TGTGCCAGCAGCTTAGATGGCGGGCGGCCATATGGCTACACCTTC. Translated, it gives CASSLDGGRPYGYTF. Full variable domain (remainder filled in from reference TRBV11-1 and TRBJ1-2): EAEVAQSPRYKITEKSQAVAFWCDPISGHATLYWYRQILGQGPELLVQFQDESVVDDSQLPKDRFSAERLKGVDSTLKIQPAELGDSAMYLCASSLDGGRPYGYTFGSGTRLTVV.